Sequencing of this T cell receptor (beta chain) was carried out in a study of shared clonotypes between healthy human individuals. CDR1 and CDR2 from the germline V gene are SEHNR and FQNEAQ (reference sequence). The V gene lost 1 base and the J gene lost 1 base, with 7 bases spanning the gap. The length of the CDR3 is 14 residues. Sequencing was performed with immunoSEQ multiplex PCR; in TCRdb, only in-frame clones are kept and a portion is missing. The profile covers millions of clones, with around nine tenths appearing a single time and 0.11% to 0.15% taken by the ten largest. This clone was observed a few times.

This clonotype was obtained from a man aged 18 to 35 in good health. Sequencing used naive CD4+ T cells sorted from blood. Subset specified: CD45RA+ positively selected. The chain links TRBV7-9 to TRBJ1-1, with D unclear. The CDR3 bases are TGTGCCAGCAGCTTAGTTCCGGCGAACACTGAAGCTTTCTTT. Translation gives CASSLVPANTEAFF.